Listed below are T cell receptor beta chains from one sample, sequenced in a study of blood T cell repertoires in COVID-19. Some clones are missing from TCRdb's copy, which holds only in-frame ones; the method was immunoSEQ multiplex PCR. The sample yields approximately 250,000 clones, about nine tenths seen once. The material sequenced was PBMCs or T cells enriched from blood (not recorded which). Source of these receptors: a woman aged 25 to 39 with acute COVID-19. Each CDR3 is given with its conserved first and last residue. A D gene is named only where the DNA matches it firmly. A row's size may be missing; if present it is once, few, many or a size class.

>TRBJ1-5|.|few|TRBV2
TGTGCCAGCAGTGATGGGGTGGGCGGGGCGGCCCAGCATTTT
CASSDGVGGAAQHF
>TRBJ1-6|.|once|TRBV2
TGTGCCAGCAGTGTAAGCAATTCACCCCTCCACTTT
CASSVSNSPLHF
>TRBJ2-6|.|.|TRBV7-9
TGTGCCAGCAGCGACAATTCTGGGGCCAACGTCCTGACTTTC
CASSDNSGANVLTF
>TRBJ2-1|TRBD1|.|TRBV7-9
TGTGCCAGCAGCACAACAGGGGTCCATGAGCAGTTCTTC
CASSTTGVHEQFF
>TRBJ2-1|TRBD2|.|TRBV6-2/TRBV6-3
TGTGCCAGCAGTTACTGGCCTAGCGGGAGCTACAATGAGCAGTTCTTC
CASSYWPSGSYNEQFF
>TRBJ2-2|TRBD2|.|TRBV5-1
TGCGCCAGCAGCCCGACGGTAGCGGGTGGCACCGGGGAGCTGTTTTTT
CASSPTVAGGTGELFF
>TRBJ2-5|TRBD1|.|TRBV3-1/TRBV3-2
TGTGCCAGCAGCCACACGACAGGGGCCTTGGAGACCCAGTACTTC
CASSHTTGALETQYF
>TRBJ1-4|TRBD1|.|TRBV7-9
TGTGCCAGCAGCTTAACGGGGACAGGTCAAGATGAAAAACTGTTTTTT
CASSLTGTGQDEKLFF
>TRBJ2-2|.|.|TRBV6-5
TGTGCCAGCAAGTCCCAGGGCGGGGACACCGGGGAGCTGTTTTTT
CASKSQGGDTGELFF
>TRBJ1-4|.|.|TRBV2
TGTGCCAGCAGTGCGAGGAGGGGATGGCTTAATGAAAAACTGTTTTTT
CASSARRGWLNEKLFF
>TRBJ1-2|.|.|TRBV29-1
TGCAGCGTTCGAGGTTCACAGGACTATGGCTACACCTTC
CSVRGSQDYGYTF
>TRBJ2-1|.|.|TRBV28
TGTGCCAGCAGTTTACCGGGACTCGAATACAATGAGCAGTTCTTC
CASSLPGLEYNEQFF
>TRBJ2-6|TRBD1|.|TRBV19
TGTGCCAGTCGGACAGGAGGGGCCAACGTCCTGACTTTC
CASRTGGANVLTF
>TRBJ1-5|.|.|TRBV6-5
TGTGCCAGCAGCTCGACTTCGCGTTTAAATCAGCCCCAGCATTTT
CASSSTSRLNQPQHF
>TRBJ2-1|TRBD2|.|TRBV5-1
TGCGCCAGCTACGTAGCGGGGGATTACAATGAGCAGTTCTTC
CASYVAGDYNEQFF
>TRBJ2-1|.|.|TRBV10-1
TGCGCCAGCAGTGGTTCTGGGGCCGAGCAGTTCTTC
CASSGSGAEQFF
>TRBJ1-5|.|.|TRBV10-3
TGTGCCATCAGTGGGGGGAGGGATCAGCCCCAGCATTTT
CAISGGRDQPQHF
>TRBJ2-3|TRBD2|.|TRBV11-2
TGTGCCAGCAGCGCCGGACTAGCGGGAGATACAGATACGCAGTATTTT
CASSAGLAGDTDTQYF
>TRBJ1-4|TRBD1|.|TRBV5-1
TGCGCCAGCAGCTACCAGGGGGCTAATGAAAAACTGTTTTTT
CASSYQGANEKLFF
>TRBJ2-3|.|.|TRBV5-1
TGCGCCAGCAGCTTGGGAACAGGGCCCCTCACAGATACGCAGTATTTT
CASSLGTGPLTDTQYF
>TRBJ2-5|TRBD2|.|TRBV7-9
TGTGCCAGCAGCTCCGCCCGTGGGCGGGGGCAAGAGACCCAGTACTTC
CASSSARGRGQETQYF
>TRBJ2-7|.|.|TRBV5-6
TGTGCCAGCAGCTTGGGTAGCCTTTTTTACGAGCAGTACTTC
CASSLGSLFYEQYF
>TRBJ2-1|TRBD2|.|TRBV27
TGTGCCAGCAGTACCAGACTAGCGGCAGACAATGAGCAGTTCTTC
CASSTRLAADNEQFF